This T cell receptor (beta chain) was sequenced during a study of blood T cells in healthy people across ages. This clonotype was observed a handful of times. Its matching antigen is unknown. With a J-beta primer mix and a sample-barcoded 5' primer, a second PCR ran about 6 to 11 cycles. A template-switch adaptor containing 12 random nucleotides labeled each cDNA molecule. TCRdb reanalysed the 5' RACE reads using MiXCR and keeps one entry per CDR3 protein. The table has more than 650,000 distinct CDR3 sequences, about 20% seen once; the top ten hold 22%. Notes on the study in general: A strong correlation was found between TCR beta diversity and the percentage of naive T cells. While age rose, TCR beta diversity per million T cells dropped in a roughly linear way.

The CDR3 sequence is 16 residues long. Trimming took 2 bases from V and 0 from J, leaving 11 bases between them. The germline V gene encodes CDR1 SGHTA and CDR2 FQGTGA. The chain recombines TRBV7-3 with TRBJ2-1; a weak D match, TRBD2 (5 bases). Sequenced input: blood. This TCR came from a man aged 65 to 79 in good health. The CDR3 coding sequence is TGTGCCAGCAGCTTATCTAGCACGAGCTCCTACAATGAGCAGTTCTTC. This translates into CASSLSSTSSYNEQFF.